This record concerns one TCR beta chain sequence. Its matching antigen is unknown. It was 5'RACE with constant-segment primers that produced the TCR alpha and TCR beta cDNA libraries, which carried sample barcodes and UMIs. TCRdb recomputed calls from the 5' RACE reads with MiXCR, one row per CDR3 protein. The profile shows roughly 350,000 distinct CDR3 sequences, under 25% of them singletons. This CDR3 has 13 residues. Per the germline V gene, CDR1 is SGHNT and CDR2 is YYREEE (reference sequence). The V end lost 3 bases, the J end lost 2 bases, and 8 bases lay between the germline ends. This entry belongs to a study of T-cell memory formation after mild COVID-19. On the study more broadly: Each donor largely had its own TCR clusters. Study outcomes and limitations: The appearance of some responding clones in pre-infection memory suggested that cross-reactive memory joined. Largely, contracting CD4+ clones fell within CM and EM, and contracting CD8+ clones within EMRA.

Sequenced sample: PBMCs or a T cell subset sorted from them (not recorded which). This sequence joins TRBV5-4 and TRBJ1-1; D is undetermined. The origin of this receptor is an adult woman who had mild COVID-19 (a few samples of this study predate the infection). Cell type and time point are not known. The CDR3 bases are TGTGCCAGCAGCTGGAGGCGAAACACTGAAGCTTTCTTT. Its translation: CASSWRRNTEAFF.